This entry lists 19 T cell receptor beta chains sequenced from one sample in a study of cytomegalovirus exposure and HLA in healthy donors. PCR primers comprised 60 Vbeta and 13 Jbeta primers. Here immunoSEQ multiplex PCR was the method, and the copy in TCRdb shows in-frame clones only, minus some. Of 85,000 to 130,000 clones listed, about 79% are singletons. Sequencing was carried out using PBMCs. These receptors were obtained from a young woman in good health and CMV-seronegative.

The chain joins TRBV5-1 to TRBJ1-1; 10 bases are a match to TRBD1. This CDR3 is 16 amino acids long. Germline V CDR1 and CDR2: SGHRS, YFSETQ. J lost 3 bases, V lost 3 bases, and 8 bases had no gene match. The CDR3 loop reads CASSWGTGTGDTEAFF. As DNA, the CDR3 is TGCGCCAGCAGCTGGGGGACCGGGACAGGGGACACTGAAGCTTTCTTT.

This clone was counted between two and nine times. The CDR3 coding sequence is TGTGCCAGCGGGAGTGACAGGGAGAATTCTGGAAACACCATATATTTT. Protein sequence: CASGSDRENSGNTIYF. The chain is built from TRBV6-6 and TRBJ1-3; TRBD1 agrees at 7 bases. Germline V gene data show CDR1 as MNHNY and CDR2 as SVGAGI (reference sequence). The CDR3 runs to 16 residues. The trim removed 8 bases at V and 1 base at J, leaving 11 bases unmatched.

The chain employs TRBV4-3 and TRBJ1-4; 9 bases fit TRBD1. J was trimmed by 8 bases and V by 0 bases; bases with no gene match: 7. Germline CDR1 is LGHNA and CDR2 is YSLEER. The CDR3 contains 16 residues. As DNA, the CDR3 is TGCGCCAGCAGCCAAGACTTACAGGGGGCGCGGGAAAAACTGTTTTTT. Amino acid sequence: CASSQDLQGAREKLFF.

In the case of this clone: Compared with germline, one end of the junction differs, possibly owing to a read error. The sample carries other DNA sequences with the same CDR3. This chain uses TRBV7-2 with TRBJ1-6; D gene ambiguous. Looked up from germline, CDR1 is SGHTA and CDR2 is FQGNSA. The CDR3 is 18 residues long. Written as DNA, the CDR3 is TGTGCCAGCAGCTTAGATGGTCCTAATCTCTCCTATAATTCCCCCCTCCACTTT. Translated, it gives CASSLDGPNLSYNSPLHF.

This CDR3 is CASSLVGQVIYEQYF. The CDR3 nucleotides read TGTGCCAGCAGTTTGGTGGGACAGGTAATCTACGAGCAGTACTTC. The chain employs TRBV28 and TRBJ2-7; 8 bases agree with TRBD1. J gave up 3 bases and V 3 bases, and 7 bases lay outside the gene matches. The germline V gene has CDR1 MDHEN and CDR2 SYDVKM. CDR3 length equals 15 residues.

The chain has TRBV28 and TRBJ2-5, with TRBD1 identical over 7 bases. The DNA end is a closer match to TRBJ2-7, so the J assignment may be wrong. The CDR3 contains 15 residues. Germline-derived CDR1 and CDR2 are MDHEN and SYDVKM. In nucleotides, the CDR3 is TGTGCCAGCAGTTCTTTGGCGACAGGGAGCTACGAGCAGTACTTC. This gives the protein CASSSLATGSYEQYF.

The chain is built from TRBV7-8 and TRBJ1-6, with TRBD1 as a possible D gene (6 bases). Germline CDR1 reads SGHVS; CDR2 reads FQNEAQ. The CDR3 runs 14 residues. V was shortened by 5 bases and J by 9 bases, with 14 bases between the two germline ends. The CDR3 region has the DNA TGTGCCAGCAGCGAGAACAGGGAGGGTTCACCCCTCCACTTT. Its translation: CASSENREGSPLHF.

This clone has more than one count but fewer than ten. The rearrangement joins TRBV6-5 to TRBJ1-5, with TRBD1 matching over 9 bases. The V and J ends lost 6 bases and 3 bases, in that order; junction bases with no gene match: 6. The CDR3 runs to 15 residues. Looked up from germline, CDR1 is MNHEY and CDR2 is SVGAGI. The CDR3 here is CASRPDRGVNQPQHF. The CDR3 region has the DNA TGTGCCAGCAGACCTGACAGGGGGGTCAATCAGCCCCAGCATTTT.

This clone was counted once. The V and J genes are TRBV10-3 and TRBJ2-3, with 8 bases matching TRBD2. Per the germline V gene, CDR1 is ENHRY and CDR2 is SYGVKD. The CDR3 contains 17 residues. V gave up 3 bases and J gave up 3 bases; unmatched junction bases: 11. The CDR3 nucleotides are TGTGCCATCAGTGAATCAGGGACTAGGGGATGGACAGATACGCAGTATTTT. This translates into CAISESGTRGWTDTQYF.

The chain recombines TRBV5-4 with TRBJ1-1; possible D gene TRBD1, 5 bases. Germline V lookup: CDR1 SGHNT, CDR2 YYREEE (reference sequence). This CDR3 has 14 amino acids. The V gene lost 0 bases and the J gene lost 4 bases, with 10 bases spanning the gap. The CDR3 bases are TGTGCCAGCAGCTTGGGGGGCTGGAGCACTGAAGCTTTCTTT. Protein product: CASSLGGWSTEAFF.

The chain employs TRBV6-5 and TRBJ1-1; D is possibly TRBD1 (5 bases). Germline-derived CDR1 and CDR2 are MNHEY and SVGAGI. Trimming removed 2 bases from V and 1 base from J, with 11 bases in between. There are 15 residues in the CDR3. The CDR3 DNA sequence: TGTGCCAGCAGTTACCACCTAACAGGGAACACTGAAGCTTTCTTT. Translated: CASSYHLTGNTEAFF.

The chain links TRBV6-4 to TRBJ2-6; 10 bases are a match to TRBD1. Trimming at V came to 4 bases and at J to 0 bases, leaving 6 bases not matched to a gene. The germline V gene has CDR1 MRHNA and CDR2 SNTAGT. The length of the CDR3 is 18 residues. The CDR3 DNA is TGTGCCAGCAGTGCGGCCGGGACAGGGGTCTCTGGGGCCAACGTCCTGACTTTC. This gives the protein CASSAAGTGVSGANVLTF.

This clone has only one observation. This chain uses TRBV5-6 with TRBJ2-3; 8 positions agree with TRBD2. Per the germline V gene, CDR1 is SGHDT and CDR2 is YYEEEE. The CDR3 totals 14 residues. V lost 4 bases, J lost 6 bases, and 7 bases stayed unmatched. This chain's CDR3 is CASSAPGGLDTQYF. Here the CDR3 DNA reads TGTGCCAGCAGCGCCCCGGGGGGGCTGGATACGCAGTATTTT.

The chain links TRBV30 to TRBJ1-1; D not resolved. With 0 bases removed from V and 12 bases from J, the gap between germline ends came to 17 bases. From germline, CDR1 is GTSNPN and CDR2 SVGIG (reference sequence). There are 13 residues in the CDR3. This CDR3 reads CAWSVGNGEITFF. DNA of the CDR3: TGTGCCTGGAGTGTCGGGAATGGGGAGATAACTTTCTTT.

This clone has just one count. The genes are TRBV18 and TRBJ2-5; the D gene is possibly TRBD2 (6 bases). Trimming left V 6 bases short and J 2 bases short, with 16 bases between. This CDR3 is built from 15 residues. Germline V CDR1 and CDR2: KGHSH, LQKENI. CDR3 residues: CASSLSLADQETQYF. In DNA, the CDR3 is TGTGCCAGCTCCCTCTCTTTAGCGGATCAAGAGACCCAGTACTTC.

V gene TRBV19 combines with J gene TRBJ1-2; D might be TRBD1 (5 bases). Germline V gene data show CDR1 as LNHDA and CDR2 as SQIVND (reference sequence). V lost 4 bases and J lost 4, with 13 bases in between. The CDR3 loop spans 14 amino acids. In nucleotides, the CDR3 is TGTGCCAGTAGTACTAACAGACAGACCTATGGCTACACCTTC. This gives the protein CASSTNRQTYGYTF.

This chain links TRBV28 with TRBJ2-1, with TRBD2 matching 10 bases. CDR1 and CDR2 from the germline V gene are MDHEN and SYDVKM. There are 17 residues in the CDR3. V was clipped by 3 bases and J by 4 bases; unmatched bases: 9. CDR3 nucleotides: TGTGCCAGCAGTTTGCCGCCGGCTAGCGGGAGTTACAATGAGCAGTTCTTC. This sequence encodes CASSLPPASGSYNEQFF. Together with reference TRBV28 and TRBJ2-1, the CDR3 gives the full variable domain: DVKVTQSSRYLVKRTGEKVFLECVQDMDHENMFWYRQDPGLGLRLIYFSYDVKMKEKGDIPEGYSVSREKKERFSLILESASTNQTSMYLCASSLPPASGSYNEQFFGPGTRLTVL.

This clone was observed a few times. This chain joins TRBV7-8 and TRBJ1-1; D may be TRBD1 (5 bases). Germline V lookup: CDR1 SGHVS, CDR2 FQNEAQ. This CDR3 has 14 amino acids. The V and J ends lost 5 bases and 0 bases respectively, with 10 bases between them. CDR3 nucleotide sequence: TGTGCCAGCAGCGCACAGGCTATGAACACTGAAGCTTTCTTT. Translating gives CASSAQAMNTEAFF.

The V and J genes are TRBV9 and TRBJ2-1; 8 bases align to TRBD2. V lost 4 bases and J lost 3; bases outside the gene matches: 9. The CDR3 has 16 amino acids. CDR1 SGDLS and CDR2 YYNGEE come from the germline V gene. CDR3 region: CASSPLAGYYYNEQFF. The DNA for the CDR3 is TGTGCCAGCAGCCCTTTAGCGGGATATTACTACAATGAGCAGTTCTTC. Full variable domain (outside the CDR3, taken from reference TRBV9 and TRBJ2-1): DSGVTQTPKHLITATGQRVTLRCSPRSGDLSVYWYQQSLDQGLQFLIQYYNGEERAKGNILERFSAQQFPDLHSELNLSSLELGDSALYFCASSPLAGYYYNEQFFGPGTRLTVL.